This TCR beta chain was found in a study of blood T cell repertoires in COVID-19. Across the study: Material from acute and convalescent COVID-19 was sourced from the United States, Italy and Spain. T cells, B-cell-depleted T cells, or PBMCs supplied cDNA or gDNA.

This CDR3 has 15 residues. Germline-derived CDR1 and CDR2 are WNHNN and SYGVQD (reference sequence). V dropped 6 bases and J dropped 5 bases, with 17 bases sitting between them. Recruited during active infection, patients (from Seattle) were subsequently followed longitudinally. Source study methods: Estimates of nucleated cell counts were drawn from the amplification of reference gene primers. TCRdb's copy holds only in-frame clones and misses some; the assay was immunoSEQ multiplex PCR. V, J and clone size derive from that table, while D and trimming were established from the DNA sequence. The repertoire holds around 150,000 clones, with less than 90% as singletons.

Sequencing used peripheral blood. The rearrangement uses TRBV10-1 and TRBJ1-5, with a weak D call TRBD1 (6 bases). The sequence derives from a young man with COVID-19, enrolled during active disease. CDR3 sequence: CASRTQGDGYQPQHF. As DNA, the CDR3 is TGCGCCAGCAGGACACAGGGTGATGGGTATCAGCCCCAGCATTTT.